This TCR beta chain is from a study of control samples from healthy donors and cancer patients (TCRdb year 2020). The germline V gene specifies SNHLY as CDR1 and FYNNEI as CDR2. Compared with germline, V lacks 6 bases and J lacks 5 bases; bases without a gene match: 9. The cysteine opens and the phenylalanine closes a CDR3 of 15 amino acids. The entry retains the CDR3 DNA only, 45 bases that are in frame from base 1. To note about this clone: Its target antigen remains unknown. The input lacks base qualities; no much larger clone sits a single base away.

Libraries were prepared through the immunoSEQ multiplex PCR assay. TCRdb stores this immuneACCESS table with in-frame sequences only. Part of the clones is absent; in the studies checked, under half of the shortfall reflects unresolved V genes, and no reason is known for the rest. This sample has 170,000 or so clones in its table, and more than 90% of those were observed once. Jointly, the top ten make up approximately 2% of the sample. Sequenced input: blood. The rearranged segments are TRBV2 and TRBJ2-1, and 8 bases in between align with TRBD2. This sequence was found in a woman aged 40 to 50 in good health. DNA sequence: TGTGCCAGCAGGGAGGGCGGGGGGATAAACAATGAGCAGTTCTTC. Its protein product is CASREGGGINNEQFF.